Following are 5 T cell receptor beta chains from one sample sequenced in a study of blood T cells in healthy people across ages. Using a J-beta primer mix together with a sample-barcoded 5' primer, a second PCR was run for about 7 to 12 cycles. TCRdb ran MiXCR on the 5' RACE reads and lists one entry per CDR3 protein. The sample has some 1.4 million distinct CDR3 sequences; approximately 38% are singletons. Sequenced: blood. Receptor source: a woman between 18 and 29 years old in good health.

This clonotype was seen more than once but under ten times. The chain joins TRBV5-1 to TRBJ1-1; 8 nucleotides agree with TRBD1. V lost 6 bases, J lost 1 base, and 5 bases stayed unmatched. Germline V gene sequence: CDR1 SGHRS, CDR2 YFSETQ. The CDR3 extends over 14 amino acids. The CDR3 spells CASTKDRENTEAFF. CDR3 sequence (DNA): TGCGCCAGCACCAAGGACAGGGAGAACACTGAAGCTTTCTTT.

This clonotype was found a few times. The chain is built from TRBV12-3 or TRBV12-4 and TRBJ1-2; D call uncertain. Deletions cut 2 bases from V and 4 bases from J, with 11 bases between. The CDR3 runs to 14 residues. CDR3 coding DNA: TGTGCCAGCAGTTTACAAGGGTCGCTCTATGGCTACACCTTC. Protein product: CASSLQGSLYGYTF.

This clonotype was counted only a few times. The chain employs TRBV5-1 and TRBJ2-7; D gene ambiguous. Trimming removed 0 bases at V and 0 bases at J, with 13 bases between. Germline CDR1 SGHRS, CDR2 YFSETQ. CDR3 size: 16 residues. CDR3 nucleotides: TGCGCCAGCAGCTTGGTTTTTGAACATCCCTCCTACGAGCAGTACTTC. Its protein product is CASSLVFEHPSYEQYF.

This clonotype was detected once. This chain joins TRBV21-1 and TRBJ2-5; TRBD1 was called by the table and not checked on the DNA. TRBV21-1 is termed a pseudogene. CDR3 length: 13 residues. CDR3 loop: CASPRGSQETQYF. The CDR3 nucleotides read TGTGCCAGCCCCAGGGGCAGTCAAGAGACCCAGTACTTC.

The chain couples TRBV7-6 to TRBJ2-3; weak D call: TRBD1 (6 bases). Germline assignment: CDR1 SGHVS and CDR2 FNYEAQ. V lost 1 base and J 6 bases, leaving 17 bases between the germline ends. The CDR3 has 16 residues. The CDR3 loop is CASSLVSGHASDTQYF. CDR3 DNA sequence: TGTGCCAGCAGCTTAGTATCGGGACACGCCTCGGATACGCAGTATTTT.